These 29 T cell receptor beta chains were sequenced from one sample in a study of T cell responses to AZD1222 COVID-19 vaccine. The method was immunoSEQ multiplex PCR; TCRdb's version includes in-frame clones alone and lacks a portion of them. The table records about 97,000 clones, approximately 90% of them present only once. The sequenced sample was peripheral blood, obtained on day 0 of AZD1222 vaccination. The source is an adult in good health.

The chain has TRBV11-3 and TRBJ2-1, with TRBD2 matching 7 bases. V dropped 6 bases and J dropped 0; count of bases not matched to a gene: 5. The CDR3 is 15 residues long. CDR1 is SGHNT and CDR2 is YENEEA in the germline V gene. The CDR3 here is CASSLAESSYNEQFF. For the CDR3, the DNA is TGTGCCAGCAGTCTAGCGGAGAGCTCCTACAATGAGCAGTTCTTC.

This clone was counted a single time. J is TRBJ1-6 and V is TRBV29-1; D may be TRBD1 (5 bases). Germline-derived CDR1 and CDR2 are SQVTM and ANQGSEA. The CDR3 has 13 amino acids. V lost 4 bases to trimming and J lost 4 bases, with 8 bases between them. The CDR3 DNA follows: TGCAGCGTTGCGGGGGAGTATAATTCACCCCTCCACTTT. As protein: CSVAGEYNSPLHF.

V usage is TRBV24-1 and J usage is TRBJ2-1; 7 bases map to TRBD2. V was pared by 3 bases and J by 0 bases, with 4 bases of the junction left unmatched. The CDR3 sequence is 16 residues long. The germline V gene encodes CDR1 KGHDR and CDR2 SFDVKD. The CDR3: CATSDGTGGSYNEQFF. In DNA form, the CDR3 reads TGTGCCACCAGTGATGGGACGGGGGGCTCCTACAATGAGCAGTTCTTC.

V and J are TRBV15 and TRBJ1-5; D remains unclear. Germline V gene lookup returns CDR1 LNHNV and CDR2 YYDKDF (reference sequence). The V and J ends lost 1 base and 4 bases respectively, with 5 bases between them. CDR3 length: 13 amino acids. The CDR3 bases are TGTGCCACCAGCAGAGGTTTGAATCAGCCCCAGCATTTT. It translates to CATSRGLNQPQHF. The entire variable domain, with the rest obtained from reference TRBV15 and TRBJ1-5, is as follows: DAMVIQNPRYQVTQFGKPVTLSCSQTLNHNVMYWYQQKSSQAPKLLFHYYDKDFNNEADTPDNFQSRRPNTSFCFLDIRSPGLGDTAMYLCATSRGLNQPQHFGDGTRLSIL.

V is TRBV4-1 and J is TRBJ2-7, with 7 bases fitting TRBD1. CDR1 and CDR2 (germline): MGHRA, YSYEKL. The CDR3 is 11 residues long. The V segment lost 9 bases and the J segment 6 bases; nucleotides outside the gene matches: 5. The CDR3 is CASQGVTEQYF. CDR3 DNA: TGCGCCAGTCAGGGGGTAACCGAGCAGTACTTC.

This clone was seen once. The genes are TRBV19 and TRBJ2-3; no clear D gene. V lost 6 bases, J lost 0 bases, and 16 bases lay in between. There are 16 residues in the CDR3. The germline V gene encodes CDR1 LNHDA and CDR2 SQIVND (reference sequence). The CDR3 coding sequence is TGTGCCAGTAGCGATGAGACGGCAAAAAGCACAGATACGCAGTATTTT. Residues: CASSDETAKSTDTQYF.

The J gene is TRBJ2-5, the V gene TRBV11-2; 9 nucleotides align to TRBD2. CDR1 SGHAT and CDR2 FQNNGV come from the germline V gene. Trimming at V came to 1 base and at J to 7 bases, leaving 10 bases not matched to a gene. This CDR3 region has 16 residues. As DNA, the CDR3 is TGTGCCAGCAGCTTAGTGCGGGGGGGCCCCCGGGGGACCCAGTACTTC. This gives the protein CASSLVRGGPRGTQYF.

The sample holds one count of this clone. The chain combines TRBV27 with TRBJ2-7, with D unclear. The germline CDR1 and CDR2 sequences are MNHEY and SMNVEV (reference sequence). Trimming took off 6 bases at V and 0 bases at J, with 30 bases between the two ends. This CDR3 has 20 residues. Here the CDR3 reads CASSPWCGVRLIISSYEQYF. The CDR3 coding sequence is TGTGCCAGCAGCCCGTGGTGTGGGGTACGTCTAATAATAAGCTCCTACGAGCAGTACTTC.

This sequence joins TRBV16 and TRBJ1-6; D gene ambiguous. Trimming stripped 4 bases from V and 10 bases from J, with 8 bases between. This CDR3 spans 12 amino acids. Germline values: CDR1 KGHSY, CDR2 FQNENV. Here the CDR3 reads CASSLPSSPLHF. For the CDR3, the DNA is TGTGCCAGCAGCCTTCCCTCCTCACCCCTCCACTTT.

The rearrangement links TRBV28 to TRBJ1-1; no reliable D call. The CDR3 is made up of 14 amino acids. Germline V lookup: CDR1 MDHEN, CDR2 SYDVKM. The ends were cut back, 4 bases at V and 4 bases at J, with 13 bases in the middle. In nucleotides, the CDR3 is TGTGCCAGCAGTTCCGAATTTTCGGGCACTGAAGCTTTCTTT. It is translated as CASSSEFSGTEAFF.

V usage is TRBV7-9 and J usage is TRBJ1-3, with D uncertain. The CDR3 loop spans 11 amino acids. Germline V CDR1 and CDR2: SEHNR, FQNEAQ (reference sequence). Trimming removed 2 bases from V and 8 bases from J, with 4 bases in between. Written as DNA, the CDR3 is TGTGCCAGCAGCTTAAAGGACACCATATATTTT. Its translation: CASSLKDTIYF.

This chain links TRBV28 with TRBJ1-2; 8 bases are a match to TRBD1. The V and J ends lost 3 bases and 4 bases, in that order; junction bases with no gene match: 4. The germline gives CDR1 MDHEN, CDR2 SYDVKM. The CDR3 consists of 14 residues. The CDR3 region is CASSLGQARYGYTF. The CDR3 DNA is TGTGCCAGCAGTTTGGGACAGGCCCGCTATGGCTACACCTTC.

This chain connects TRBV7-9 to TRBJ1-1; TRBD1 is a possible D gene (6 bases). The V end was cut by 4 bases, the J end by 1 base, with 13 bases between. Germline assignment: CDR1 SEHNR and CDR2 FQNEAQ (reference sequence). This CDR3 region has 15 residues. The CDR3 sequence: CASSSPQGRNTEAFF. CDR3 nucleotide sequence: TGTGCCAGCAGCTCCCCGCAGGGGCGGAACACTGAAGCTTTCTTT. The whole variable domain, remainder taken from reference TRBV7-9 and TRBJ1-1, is DTGVSQNPRHKITKRGQNVTFRCDPISEHNRLYWYRQTLGQGPEFLTYFQNEAQLEKSRLLSDRFSAERPKGSFSTLEIQRTEQGDSAMYLCASSSPQGRNTEAFFGQGTRLTVV.

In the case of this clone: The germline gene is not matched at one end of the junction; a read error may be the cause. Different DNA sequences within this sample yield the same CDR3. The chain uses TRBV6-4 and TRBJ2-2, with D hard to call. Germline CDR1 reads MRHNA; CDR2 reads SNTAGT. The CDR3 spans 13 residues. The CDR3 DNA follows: TGTGCCAGTAGTGACTCTAGCACCGGGGAGCTGTTTTTT. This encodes CASSDSSTGELFF.

The CDR3 nucleotides are TGTGCCAGCAGCTTAGTTACTGGGTTGAACACTGAAGCTTTCTTT. Its protein is CASSLVTGLNTEAFF. V and J are TRBV7-2 and TRBJ1-1; D remains ambiguous. V shed 1 base and J shed 0 bases, with 9 bases lying between them. Germline assignment: CDR1 SGHTA and CDR2 FQGNSA. The CDR3 sequence is 15 residues long.

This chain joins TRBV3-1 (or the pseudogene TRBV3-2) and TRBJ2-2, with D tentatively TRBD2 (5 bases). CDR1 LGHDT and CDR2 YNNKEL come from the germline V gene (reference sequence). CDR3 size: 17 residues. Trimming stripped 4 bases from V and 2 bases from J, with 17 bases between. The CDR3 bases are TGTGCCAGCAGCCCGATTACCCGGGATACAAACACCGGGGAGCTGTTTTTT. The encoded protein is CASSPITRDTNTGELFF.

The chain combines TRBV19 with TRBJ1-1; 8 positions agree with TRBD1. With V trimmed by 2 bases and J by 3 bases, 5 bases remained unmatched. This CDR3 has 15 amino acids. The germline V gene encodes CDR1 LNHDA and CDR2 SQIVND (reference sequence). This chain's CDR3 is CASSISGQGDTEAFF. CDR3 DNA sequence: TGTGCCAGTAGTATATCCGGACAGGGCGACACTGAAGCTTTCTTT. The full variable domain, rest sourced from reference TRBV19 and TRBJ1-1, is DGGITQSPKYLFRKEGQNVTLSCEQNLNHDAMYWYRQDPGQGLRLIYYSQIVNDFQKGDIAEGYSVSREKKESFPLTVTSAQKNPTAFYLCASSISGQGDTEAFFGQGTRLTVV.

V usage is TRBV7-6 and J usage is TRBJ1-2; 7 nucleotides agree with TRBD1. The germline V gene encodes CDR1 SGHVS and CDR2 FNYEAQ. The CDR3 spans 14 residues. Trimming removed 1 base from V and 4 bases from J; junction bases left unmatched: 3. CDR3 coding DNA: TGTGCCAGCAGCTTAGACGCAGGGGGCTATGGCTACACCTTC. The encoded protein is CASSLDAGGYGYTF.

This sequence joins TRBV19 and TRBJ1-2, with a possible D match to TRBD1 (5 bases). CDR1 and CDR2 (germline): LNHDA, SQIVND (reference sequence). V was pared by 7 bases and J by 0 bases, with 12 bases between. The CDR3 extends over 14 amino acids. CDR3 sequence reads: CASMSGPANYGYTF. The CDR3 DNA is TGTGCCAGTATGTCAGGGCCAGCTAACTATGGCTACACCTTC.

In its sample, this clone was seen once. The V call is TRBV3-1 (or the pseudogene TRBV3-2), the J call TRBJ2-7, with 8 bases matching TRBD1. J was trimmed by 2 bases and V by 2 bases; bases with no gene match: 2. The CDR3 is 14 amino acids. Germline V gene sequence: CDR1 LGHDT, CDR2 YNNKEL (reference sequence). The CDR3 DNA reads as TGTGCCAGCAGCCAAATGACAGGGGCCTACGAGCAGTACTTC. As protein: CASSQMTGAYEQYF.

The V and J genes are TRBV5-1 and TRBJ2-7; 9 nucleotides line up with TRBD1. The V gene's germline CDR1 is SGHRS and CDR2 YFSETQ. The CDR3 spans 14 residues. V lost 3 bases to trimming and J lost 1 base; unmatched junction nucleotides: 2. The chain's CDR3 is CASSSTGGSYEQYF. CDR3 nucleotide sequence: TGCGCCAGCAGCTCGACAGGGGGATCCTACGAGCAGTACTTC.

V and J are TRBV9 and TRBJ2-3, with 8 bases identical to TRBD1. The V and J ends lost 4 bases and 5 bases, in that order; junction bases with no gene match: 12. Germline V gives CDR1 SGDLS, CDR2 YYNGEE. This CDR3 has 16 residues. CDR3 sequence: CASSSRTGFGRDTQYF. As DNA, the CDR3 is TGTGCCAGCAGCTCCAGGACAGGGTTTGGTAGAGATACGCAGTATTTT. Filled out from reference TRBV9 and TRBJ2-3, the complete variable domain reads DSGVTQTPKHLITATGQRVTLRCSPRSGDLSVYWYQQSLDQGLQFLIQYYNGEERAKGNILERFSAQQFPDLHSELNLSSLELGDSALYFCASSSRTGFGRDTQYFGPGTRLTVL.

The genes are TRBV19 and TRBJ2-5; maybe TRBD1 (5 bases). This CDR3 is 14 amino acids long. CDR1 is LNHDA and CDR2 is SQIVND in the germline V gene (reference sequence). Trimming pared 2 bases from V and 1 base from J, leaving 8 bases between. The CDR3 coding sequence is TGTGCCAGTAGTATACGGACATTCCAAGAGACCCAGTACTTC. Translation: CASSIRTFQETQYF.

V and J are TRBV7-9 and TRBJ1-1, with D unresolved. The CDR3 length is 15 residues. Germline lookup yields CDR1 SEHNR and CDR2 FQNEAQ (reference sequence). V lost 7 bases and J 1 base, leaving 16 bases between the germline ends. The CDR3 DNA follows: TGTGCCAGCATCCTCGGCTCTGGAGGGAACACTGAAGCTTTCTTT. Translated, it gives CASILGSGGNTEAFF.

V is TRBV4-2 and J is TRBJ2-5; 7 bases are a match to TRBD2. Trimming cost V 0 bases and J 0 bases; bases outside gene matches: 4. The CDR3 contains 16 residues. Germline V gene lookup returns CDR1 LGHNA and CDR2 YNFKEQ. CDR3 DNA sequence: TGTGCCAGCAGCCAAGAGATGCGGGGGTACCAAGAGACCCAGTACTTC. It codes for CASSQEMRGYQETQYF.

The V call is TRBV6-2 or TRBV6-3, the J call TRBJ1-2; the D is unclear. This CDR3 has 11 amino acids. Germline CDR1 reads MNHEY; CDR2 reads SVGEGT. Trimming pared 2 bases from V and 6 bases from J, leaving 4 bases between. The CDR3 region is CASSYGHGYTF. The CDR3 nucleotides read TGTGCCAGCAGTTACGGCCATGGCTACACCTTC.

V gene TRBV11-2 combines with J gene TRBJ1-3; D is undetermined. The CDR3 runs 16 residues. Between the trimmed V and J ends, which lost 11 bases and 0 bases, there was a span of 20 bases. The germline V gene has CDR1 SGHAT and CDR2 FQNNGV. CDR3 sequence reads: CAGGLSPVDSGNTIYF. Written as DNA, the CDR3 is TGTGCCGGAGGTCTCTCTCCAGTCGACTCTGGAAACACCATATATTTT.

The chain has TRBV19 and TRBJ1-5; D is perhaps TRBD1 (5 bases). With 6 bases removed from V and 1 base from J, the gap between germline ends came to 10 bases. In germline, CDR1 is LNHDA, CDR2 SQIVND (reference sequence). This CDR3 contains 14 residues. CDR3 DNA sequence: TGTGCCAGTAGGTTTGGGGACAGCAATCAGCCCCAGCATTTT. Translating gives CASRFGDSNQPQHF.

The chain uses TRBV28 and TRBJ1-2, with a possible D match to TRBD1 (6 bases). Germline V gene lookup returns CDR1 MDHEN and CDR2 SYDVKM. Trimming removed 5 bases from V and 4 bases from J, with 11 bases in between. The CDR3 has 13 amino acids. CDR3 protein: CASSIRGPYGYTF. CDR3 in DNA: TGTGCCAGCAGTATCAGGGGCCCCTATGGCTACACCTTC.